The 24 T cell receptor beta chains in this list originate from one sample, sequenced in a study of early stage breast cancer tumors. Measured with immunoSEQ multiplex PCR; TCRdb has only the in-frame clones, and not every one. The table has 20,000 to 25,000 clones, around 70% seen once. The sequenced sample was breast tumor tissue. The receptors come from a person between 55 and 69 years old with breast cancer.

This clone was detected a few times. The V and J genes are TRBV6-1 and TRBJ2-7; D ambiguous. This CDR3 has 12 amino acids. The V end was cut by 2 bases, the J end by 7 bases, with 9 bases between. Germline-derived CDR1 and CDR2 are MNHNS and SASEGT. The CDR3 region has the DNA TGTGCCAGCAGTGAAAGTCTCAGGGAGCAGTACTTC. Translation: CASSESLREQYF.

The chain has TRBV27 and TRBJ2-5; a weak D match, TRBD1 (6 bases). This CDR3 is built from 16 residues. In germline, CDR1 is MNHEY, CDR2 SMNVEV (reference sequence). Trimming pared 4 bases from V and 4 bases from J, leaving 19 bases between. The CDR3 region is CASSSRLGGTGETQYF. The CDR3 bases are TGTGCCAGCAGTTCGCGATTAGGGGGAACAGGAGAGACCCAGTACTTC.

The chain is built from TRBV11-2 and TRBJ1-2, with 7 nucleotides matching TRBD1. The CDR3 runs to 16 residues. Germline CDR1 reads SGHAT; CDR2 reads FQNNGV. V dropped 2 bases and J dropped 2; count of bases not matched to a gene: 8. The CDR3 bases are TGTGCCAGCAGCTTACGCTCGACAGGGTTGAACTATGGCTACACCTTC. Translation: CASSLRSTGLNYGYTF.

CDR3 amino acids: CASSLQGNTEAFF. In nucleotides, the CDR3 is TGTGCCAGCAGCTTACAGGGTAACACTGAAGCTTTCTTT. The chain couples TRBV7-9 to TRBJ1-1; D is perhaps TRBD1 (5 bases). Germline lookup yields CDR1 SEHNR and CDR2 FQNEAQ (reference sequence). The V gene lost 2 bases and the J gene lost 2 bases, with 6 bases spanning the gap. The CDR3 runs 13 residues.

This clone is a singleton in its sample. The chain uses TRBV9 and TRBJ2-7, with a weak D call TRBD1 (6 bases). The V gene's germline CDR1 is SGDLS and CDR2 YYNGEE. The V and J ends lost 4 bases and 0 bases respectively, with 14 bases between them. The CDR3 totals 15 residues. The DNA of the CDR3 is TGTGCCAGCAGCCCAGAAACAGGGTCCTCCTACGAGCAGTACTTC. It translates to CASSPETGSSYEQYF.

This clone turned up a few times. The V call is TRBV28, the J call TRBJ1-1; a possible D gene is TRBD1 (6 bases). V lost 8 bases to trimming and J lost 5 bases, with 21 bases between them. The CDR3 extends over 15 amino acids. The germline V gene encodes CDR1 MDHEN and CDR2 SYDVKM. CDR3 coding DNA: TGTGCCAGCTCCTTCGGGGGGCAGGGGCGTACTGAAGCTTTCTTT. The encoded protein is CASSFGGQGRTEAFF.

This chain links TRBV5-1 with TRBJ2-1, with 7 bases identical to TRBD2. Germline V gene data show CDR1 as SGHRS and CDR2 as YFSETQ. CDR3 length: 15 amino acids. Trimming took 0 bases from V and 9 from J; bases not matched to a gene: 9. For the CDR3, the DNA is TGCGCCAGCAGCTTGGTAGCGGGTGCGGTCACTGAGCAGTTCTTC. This translates into CASSLVAGAVTEQFF.

This clone was seen just once. The CDR3 protein is CASRPNAGLETQYF. As DNA, the CDR3 is TGTGCCAGCAGGCCCAATGCGGGGCTAGAGACCCAGTACTTC. The chain has TRBV6-5 and TRBJ2-5, with D possibly TRBD2 on 6 matching bases. V was shortened by 6 bases and J by 4 bases, with 15 bases between the two germline ends. Germline V gives CDR1 MNHEY, CDR2 SVGAGI. This CDR3 region has 14 residues.

The V call is TRBV5-1, the J call TRBJ2-5; D remains ambiguous. Germline V gives CDR1 SGHRS, CDR2 YFSETQ. This CDR3 comprises 11 residues. The V end lost 5 bases, the J end lost 4 bases, and 6 bases lay between the germline ends. Here the CDR3 DNA reads TGCGCCAGCAGTATACTAGAGACCCAGTACTTC. Encoded protein: CASSILETQYF.

This clone was recorded a few times. The V and J genes are TRBV6-5 and TRBJ2-3; TRBD2 matches at 12 bases. CDR1 is MNHEY, CDR2 SVGAGI, per germline. V was clipped by 8 bases and J by 1 base; unmatched bases: 4. CDR3 size: 15 residues. CDR3 residues: CASRRLAGGTDTQYF. The DNA of the CDR3 is TGTGCCAGCCGCCGACTAGCGGGAGGCACAGATACGCAGTATTTT.

In this sample, this clone turned up a few times. In DNA form, the CDR3 reads TGTGCCAGCAGCCCTCTCTCAGGACAGACCTACGAGCAGTACTTC. It yields the protein CASSPLSGQTYEQYF. The chain recombines TRBV14 with TRBJ2-7; D may be TRBD1 (6 bases). Germline V gives CDR1 SGHDN, CDR2 FVKESK. V was pared by 4 bases and J by 2 bases, with 15 bases between. The CDR3 length is 15 residues.

The gene calls are TRBV7-2 and TRBJ2-7, with D possibly matching TRBD2 (7 bases). Germline CDR1 and CDR2: SGHTA and FQGNSA. CDR3 length equals 17 residues. Trimming removed 6 bases at V and 3 bases at J, with 24 bases between. CDR3 in amino acids: CASRGPGRGGAYYEQYF. In DNA, the CDR3 is TGTGCCAGCAGGGGACCGGGACGCGGGGGCGCCTACTACGAGCAGTACTTC.

In this sample, this clone turned up a few times. One end of the junction is discordant with germline, which a read error may explain. The chain combines TRBV7-9 with TRBJ1-2; the D gene is possibly TRBD1 (6 bases). There are 15 residues in the CDR3. Germline V gene lookup returns CDR1 SEHNR and CDR2 FQNEAQ (reference sequence). The CDR3 reads CASSQDRGFLYGYTF. In DNA, the CDR3 is TGCGCCAGCAGCCAAGATAGGGGGTTCCTCTATGGCTACACCTTC.

This chain links TRBV19 with TRBJ2-1; the D is unclear. The V end lost 7 bases, the J end lost 7 bases, and 14 bases lay between the germline ends. This CDR3 comprises 13 residues. The germline CDR1 and CDR2 sequences are LNHDA and SQIVND (reference sequence). The CDR3 bases are TGTGCCAGTATTACACCGTACGGGAATGAGCAGTTCTTC. It encodes CASITPYGNEQFF.

The CDR3 DNA sequence: TGTGCCAGCAGCTTAGCCCCAACTAGCGGGCCCCAAGAGACCCAGTACTTC. Amino acids: CASSLAPTSGPQETQYF. V gene TRBV5-4 combines with J gene TRBJ2-5; 9 bases line up with TRBD2. Germline CDR1 is SGHNT and CDR2 is YYREEE (reference sequence). The CDR3 is 17 residues long. Trimming cost V 2 bases and J 1 base; bases outside gene matches: 9.

This chain uses TRBV5-6 with TRBJ2-2; D gene uncertain. CDR3 size: 12 residues. V was shortened by 3 bases and J by 6 bases, with 6 bases between the two germline ends. CDR1 and CDR2 (germline): SGHDT, YYEEEE. CDR3 protein: CASSSLAGELFF. CDR3 in DNA: TGTGCCAGCAGCTCATTAGCCGGGGAGCTGTTTTTT.

This clone was detected a few times. The chain recombines TRBV4-3 with TRBJ2-7; TRBD1 might be the D (5 bases). Trimming pared 0 bases from V and 3 bases from J, leaving 12 bases between. CDR1 LGHNA and CDR2 YSLEER come from the germline V gene. The CDR3 runs to 15 residues. Here the CDR3 DNA reads TGCGCCAGCAGCCAAGATCCCCCAGGGCGCTACGAGCAGTACTTC. As protein: CASSQDPPGRYEQYF.

This clone was recorded once. The chain joins TRBV6-5 to TRBJ1-1, with D perhaps TRBD1 (6 bases). Germline V gene data show CDR1 as MNHEY and CDR2 as SVGAGI. This CDR3 is 11 amino acids long. The CDR3 sequence: CASQQGTEAFF. CDR3 DNA sequence: TGTGCTTCCCAGCAGGGGACTGAAGCTTTCTTT.

This clone was found a few times. Here the CDR3 reads CASSTLAEVYEQYF. The CDR3 DNA is TGTGCCAGCAGTACCCTAGCGGAGGTCTACGAGCAGTACTTC. The chain joins TRBV27 to TRBJ2-7, with 7 nucleotides matching TRBD2. V shed 5 bases, J shed 3 bases, and the junction held 7 bases outside the gene matches. The CDR3 loop spans 14 amino acids. CDR1 is MNHEY, CDR2 SMNVEV, per germline (reference sequence).

The V call is TRBV29-1, the J call TRBJ1-1, with TRBD1 matching over 7 bases. After removal of 5 bases from V and 0 bases from J, the junction contained 3 bases not matched to a gene. The CDR3 has 13 residues. Germline values: CDR1 SQVTM, CDR2 ANQGSEA. As DNA, the CDR3 is TGCAGCGTTCAAGGGACAGTGAACACTGAAGCTTTCTTT. It translates to CSVQGTVNTEAFF.

This sequence joins TRBV10-1 and TRBJ2-5, with TRBD2 as a possible D gene (5 bases). The CDR3 sequence is 14 residues long. Germline CDR1 reads WNHNN; CDR2 reads SYGVQD (reference sequence). V was shortened by 2 bases and J by 2 bases, with 9 bases between the two germline ends. CDR3 sequence: CASSEGRGQETQYF. In nucleotides, the CDR3 is TGCGCCAGCAGTGAGGGTCGCGGGCAAGAGACCCAGTACTTC.

J is TRBJ2-1 and V is TRBV27; 7 bases align to TRBD1. Germline trimming cut 5 bases from V and 15 bases from J; bases unmatched to any gene: 10. Germline-derived CDR1 and CDR2 are MNHEY and SMNVEV (reference sequence). There are 12 residues in the CDR3. CDR3 residues: CASSSLRDRGFF. The CDR3 DNA follows: TGTGCCAGCAGTAGTCTCCGGGACAGAGGGTTCTTC.

This clone was recorded only once. The rearrangement uses TRBV28 and TRBJ1-1; 8 bases line up with TRBD1. Germline lookup yields CDR1 MDHEN and CDR2 SYDVKM. The CDR3 is made up of 15 amino acids. V lost 3 bases, J lost 2 bases, and 5 bases stayed unmatched. CDR3 amino acids: CASSFEQGVNTEAFF. In nucleotides, the CDR3 is TGTGCCAGCAGTTTTGAACAGGGGGTAAACACTGAAGCTTTCTTT. Full variable domain (outside the CDR3, taken from reference TRBV28 and TRBJ1-1): DVKVTQSSRYLVKRTGEKVFLECVQDMDHENMFWYRQDPGLGLRLIYFSYDVKMKEKGDIPEGYSVSREKKERFSLILESASTNQTSMYLCASSFEQGVNTEAFFGQGTRLTVV.

CDR3 loop: CASSLVGGAVITDTQYF. In DNA, the CDR3 is TGTGCCAGCAGCTTAGTGGGGGGAGCGGTTATCACAGATACGCAGTATTTT. This chain uses TRBV7-6 with TRBJ2-3, with D possibly matching TRBD2 (6 bases). CDR3 length equals 17 residues. The V and J ends lost 1 base and 2 bases respectively, with 16 bases between them. Germline V gives CDR1 SGHVS, CDR2 FNYEAQ.